The clone carrying this T cell receptor beta chain has a handful of counts. Its antigen is not identified. This record comes from a study of T-cell memory formation after mild COVID-19. General study findings and limits: Some responding clones appeared in pre-infection memory, suggesting cross-reactive memory joined. Clonal second-wave expansions that peaked on day 37 had unconfirmed SARS-CoV-2 specificity.

The germline V gene has CDR1 SNHLY and CDR2 FYNNEI. With 1 base removed from V and 13 bases from J, the gap between germline ends came to 14 bases. The CDR3 covers 13 residues. TCRdb called the 5' RACE reads again in MiXCR, with one record for every CDR3 protein. The table lists roughly 340,000 distinct CDR3 sequences, 20% to 25% of them singletons. The J gene is TRBJ2-1, the V gene TRBV2; unclear D gene. Sequences were obtained from PBMCs or a T cell subset sorted from them (not recorded which). The TCR sequence derives from a man aged 18-30 years who had mild COVID-19 (a few samples of this study predate the infection). Cell type and time point are not known. DNA of the CDR3: TGTGCCAGCAGTGAAGGTGGTAACTTACACCAGTTCTTC. This sequence encodes CASSEGGNLHQFF.